This entry features one T cell receptor (beta chain) sequence. This entry belongs to a study of blood T cells in healthy people across ages. Combining a sample-barcoded 5' primer with a J-beta primer mix, a second PCR ran for 7 to 11 cycles. TCRdb ran MiXCR on the 5' RACE reads and lists one entry per CDR3 protein. The sample lists 1,500,000 or so distinct CDR3 sequences; approximately 43% were seen once. The donors, healthy Caucasians from Russia, were aged 6 to 90. Drawn from each donor were roughly 9.4 milliliters of peripheral blood. This sequence originates from a woman in her late teens or twenties in good health. The specimen sequenced was blood.

CDR3 amino acids: CASSLASGSSDTQYF. DNA for the CDR3: TGTGCCAGCAGCTTAGCTAGCGGAAGCTCAGATACGCAGTATTTT. The genes are TRBV7-2 and TRBJ2-3, with TRBD2 as a possible D gene (6 bases). With 0 bases removed from V and 4 bases from J, the gap between germline ends came to 11 bases. This CDR3 comprises 15 residues. Per germline, CDR1 SGHTA and CDR2 FQGNSA.